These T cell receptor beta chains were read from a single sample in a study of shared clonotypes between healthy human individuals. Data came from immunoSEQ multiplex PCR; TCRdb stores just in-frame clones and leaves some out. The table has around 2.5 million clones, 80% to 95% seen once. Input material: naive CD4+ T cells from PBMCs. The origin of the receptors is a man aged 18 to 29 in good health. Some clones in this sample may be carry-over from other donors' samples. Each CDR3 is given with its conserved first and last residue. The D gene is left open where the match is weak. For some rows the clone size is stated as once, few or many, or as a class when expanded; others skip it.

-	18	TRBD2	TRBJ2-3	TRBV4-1	CASSQAGLRGPGTDTQYF	TGCGCCAGCAGCCAAGCGGGACTAAGGGGCCCGGGCACAGATACGCAGTATTTT
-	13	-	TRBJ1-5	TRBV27	CASSLSLGQPQHF	TGTGCCAGCAGTTTATCGCTAGGTCAGCCCCAGCATTTT
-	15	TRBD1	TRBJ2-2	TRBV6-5	CASKKDRGSTGELFF	TGTGCCAGCAAAAAGGACAGGGGGAGTACCGGGGAGCTGTTTTTT
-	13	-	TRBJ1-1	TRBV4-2	CASSQDLRAGAFF	TGTGCCAGCAGCCAAGATTTGAGGGCCGGAGCTTTCTTT
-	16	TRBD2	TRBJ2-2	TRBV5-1	CASSLALAGNTGELFF	TGCGCCAGCAGCTTGGCCCTAGCGGGAAACACCGGGGAGCTGTTTTTT
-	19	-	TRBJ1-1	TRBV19	CASSVQPFGIGRVNTEAFF	TGTGCCAGTAGTGTACAACCGTTCGGGATAGGACGTGTGAACACTGAAGCTTTCTTT
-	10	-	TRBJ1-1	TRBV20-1	CSPRGREAFF	TGCAGCCCCCGGGGGCGTGAAGCTTTCTTT
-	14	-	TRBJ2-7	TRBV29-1	CSVGDARSSYEQYF	TGCAGCGTTGGGGACGCCCGGAGCTCCTACGAGCAGTACTTC
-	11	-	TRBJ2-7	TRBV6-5	CASSTAYEQYF	TGTGCCAGCAGTACTGCCTACGAGCAGTACTTC
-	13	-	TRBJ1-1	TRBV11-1	CASSLERAVEAFF	TGTGCCAGCAGCTTAGAGAGGGCAGTTGAAGCTTTCTTT
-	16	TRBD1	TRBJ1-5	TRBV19	CASSIMGQGGAQPQHF	TGTGCCAGTAGTATAATGGGACAGGGGGGGGCTCAGCCCCAGCATTTT
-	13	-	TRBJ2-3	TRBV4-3	CASSQELTDTQYF	TGCGCCAGCAGCCAAGAATTAACAGATACGCAGTATTTT
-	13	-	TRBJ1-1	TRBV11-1	CASSGGAPRGAFF	TGTGCCAGCAGCGGGGGGGCGCCTCGGGGAGCTTTCTTT
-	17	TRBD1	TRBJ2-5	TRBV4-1	CASSQGRAGGASETQYF	TGCGCCAGCAGCCAAGGCCGAGCAGGGGGCGCCTCGGAGACCCAGTACTTC
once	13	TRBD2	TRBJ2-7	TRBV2	CATRLAMNYEQYF	TGTGCCACCAGACTAGCGATGAACTACGAGCAGTACTTC
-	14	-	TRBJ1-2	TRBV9	CASSATVPNYGYTF	TGTGCCAGCAGCGCGACGGTCCCTAACTATGGCTACACCTTC
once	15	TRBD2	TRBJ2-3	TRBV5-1	CASSLGLAGQDTQYF	TGCGCCAGCAGCTTGGGACTAGCGGGACAAGATACGCAGTATTTT
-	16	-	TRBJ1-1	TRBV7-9	CASSLEGRRVNTEAFF	TGTGCCAGCAGCTTAGAAGGAAGGAGAGTGAACACTGAAGCTTTCTTT
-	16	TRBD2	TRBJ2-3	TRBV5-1	CASSLTSGRTTDTQYF	TGCGCCAGCAGCTTGACAAGCGGGAGGACCACAGATACGCAGTATTTT
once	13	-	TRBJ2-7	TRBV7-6	CASSLARGHEQYF	TGTGCCAGCAGCTTAGCCCGGGGGCACGAGCAGTACTTC
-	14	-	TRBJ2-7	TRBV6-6	CASRGREHYYEQYF	TGTGCCAGCAGGGGCAGGGAACACTACTACGAGCAGTACTTC
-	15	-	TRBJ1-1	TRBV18	CASSPTSGRNTEAFF	TGTGCCAGCTCACCAACTTCCGGTCGGAACACTGAAGCTTTCTTT
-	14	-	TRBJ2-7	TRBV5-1	CASGHQGLPYEQYF	TGCGCCAGCGGACACCAGGGATTACCCTACGAGCAGTACTTC
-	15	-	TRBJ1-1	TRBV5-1	CASSLTGSSNTEAFF	TGCGCCAGCAGCTTGACAGGGTCCTCGAACACTGAAGCTTTCTTT
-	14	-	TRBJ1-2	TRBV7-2	CASSFQSANYGYTF	TGTGCCAGCAGCTTCCAATCAGCTAACTATGGCTACACCTTC
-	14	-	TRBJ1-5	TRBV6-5	CASSNSGYYQPQHF	TGTGCCAGCAGTAACTCAGGGTACTATCAGCCCCAGCATTTT
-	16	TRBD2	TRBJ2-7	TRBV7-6	CASSLARAGGSYEQYF	TGTGCCAGCAGCTTAGCGCGAGCGGGAGGCTCCTACGAGCAGTACTTC
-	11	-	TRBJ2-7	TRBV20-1	CSAPGGSEQYF	TGCAGTGCTCCTGGGGGAAGCGAGCAGTACTTC
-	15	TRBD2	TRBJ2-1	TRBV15	CATSRGTSVYNEQFF	TGTGCCACCAGCAGAGGGACTAGCGTTTACAATGAGCAGTTCTTC
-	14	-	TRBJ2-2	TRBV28	CASSGGANTGELFF	TGTGCCAGCAGCGGCGGAGCGAACACCGGGGAGCTGTTTTTT
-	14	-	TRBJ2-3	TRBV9	CASSAQLSGDNLYF	TGTGCCAGCAGCGCCCAGTTGAGTGGGGACAATTTATATTTT
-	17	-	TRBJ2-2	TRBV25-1	CASSEGTIRGDTGELFF	TGTGCCAGCAGTGAAGGAACCATCAGGGGTGACACCGGGGAGCTGTTTTTT
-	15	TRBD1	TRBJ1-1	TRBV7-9	CASRPRDRVNTEAFF	TGTGCCAGCAGGCCCCGGGACAGGGTGAACACTGAAGCTTTCTTT
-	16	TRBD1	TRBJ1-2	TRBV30	CARRGGQAETNYGYTF	TGTGCCCGGAGAGGAGGACAGGCCGAGACTAACTATGGCTACACCTTC
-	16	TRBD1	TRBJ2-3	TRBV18	CASSSTRTGGTDTQYF	TGTGCCAGCTCATCGACACGGACAGGGGGCACAGATACGCAGTATTTT
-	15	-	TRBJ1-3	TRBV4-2	CASSQERGAGNTIYF	TGTGCCAGCAGCCAAGAAAGGGGTGCTGGAAACACCATATATTTT
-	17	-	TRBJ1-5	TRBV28	CASSLVRAGNAGQPQHF	TGTGCCAGCAGTTTAGTCCGAGCTGGGAATGCAGGTCAGCCCCAGCATTTT
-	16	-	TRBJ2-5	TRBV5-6	CASSLAGSPSQETQYF	TGTGCCAGCAGCTTGGCCGGCAGTCCAAGCCAAGAGACCCAGTACTTC
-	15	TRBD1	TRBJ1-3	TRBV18	CASSRQGRSGNTIYF	TGTGCCAGCTCCAGACAGGGAAGGTCTGGAAACACCATATATTTT
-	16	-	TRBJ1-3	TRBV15	CATSRDRPLTGNTIYF	TGTGCCACCAGCAGAGACCGACCCCTTACGGGAAACACCATATATTTT
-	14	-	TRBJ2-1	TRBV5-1	CASSRLESYNEQFF	TGCGCCAGCAGCCGACTTGAGTCCTACAATGAGCAGTTCTTC
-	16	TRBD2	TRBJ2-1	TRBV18	CASSPGLAASYNEQFF	TGTGCCAGCTCACCAGGACTAGCGGCCTCCTACAATGAGCAGTTCTTC
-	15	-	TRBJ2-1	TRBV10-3	CAISLGRGSYNEQFF	TGTGCCATCAGCCTTGGGCGGGGTTCTTACAATGAGCAGTTCTTC
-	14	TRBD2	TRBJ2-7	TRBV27	CASSALAAVGEQYF	TGTGCCAGCAGTGCCCTAGCGGCGGTGGGAGAGCAGTACTTC
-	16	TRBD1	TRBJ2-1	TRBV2	CASRGRQGARYNEQFF	TGTGCCAGCAGAGGGAGACAGGGGGCGCGATACAATGAGCAGTTCTTC
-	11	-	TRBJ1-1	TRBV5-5	CASSRGPEAFF	TGTGCCAGCAGCCGCGGGCCTGAAGCTTTCTTT
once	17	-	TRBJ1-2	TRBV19	CASSTGTSFSLNYGYTF	TGTGCCAGTAGTACCGGGACGTCCTTTTCTTTGAACTATGGCTACACCTTC
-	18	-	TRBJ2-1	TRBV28	CASSKDSKRLRLYNEQFF	TGTGCCAGCAGTAAGGACAGCAAGCGTTTACGTTTGTACAATGAGCAGTTCTTC
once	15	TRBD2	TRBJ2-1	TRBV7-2	CASSPGLADYNEQFF	TGTGCCAGCAGTCCCGGACTAGCGGACTACAATGAGCAGTTCTTC